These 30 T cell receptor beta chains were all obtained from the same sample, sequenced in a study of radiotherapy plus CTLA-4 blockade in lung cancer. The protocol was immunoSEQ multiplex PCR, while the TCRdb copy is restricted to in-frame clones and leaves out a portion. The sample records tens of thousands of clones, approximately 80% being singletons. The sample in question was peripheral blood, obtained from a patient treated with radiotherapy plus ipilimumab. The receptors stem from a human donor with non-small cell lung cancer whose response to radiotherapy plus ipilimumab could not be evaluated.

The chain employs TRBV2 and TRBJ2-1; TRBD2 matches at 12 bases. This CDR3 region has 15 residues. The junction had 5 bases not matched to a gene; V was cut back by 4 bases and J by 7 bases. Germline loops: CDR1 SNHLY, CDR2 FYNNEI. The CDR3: CASSGSSGRGNEQFF. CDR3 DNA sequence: TGTGCCAGCAGTGGGTCTAGCGGGAGGGGTAATGAGCAGTTCTTC.

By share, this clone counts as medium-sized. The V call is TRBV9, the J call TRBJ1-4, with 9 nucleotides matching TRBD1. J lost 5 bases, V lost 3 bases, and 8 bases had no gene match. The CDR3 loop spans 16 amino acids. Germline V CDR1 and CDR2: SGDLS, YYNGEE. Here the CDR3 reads CASSAFGGTGNEKLFF. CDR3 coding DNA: TGTGCCAGCAGCGCCTTTGGAGGGACAGGGAATGAAAAACTGTTTTTT.

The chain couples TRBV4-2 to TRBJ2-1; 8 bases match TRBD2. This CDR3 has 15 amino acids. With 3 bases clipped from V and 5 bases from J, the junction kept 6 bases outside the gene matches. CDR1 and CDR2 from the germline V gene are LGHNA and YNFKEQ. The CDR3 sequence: CASSQGAGANNEQFF. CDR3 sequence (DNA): TGTGCCAGCAGCCAGGGAGCGGGGGCCAACAATGAGCAGTTCTTC.

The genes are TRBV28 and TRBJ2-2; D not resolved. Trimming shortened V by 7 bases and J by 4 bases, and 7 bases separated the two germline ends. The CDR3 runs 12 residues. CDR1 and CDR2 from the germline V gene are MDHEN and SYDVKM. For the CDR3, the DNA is TGTGCCAGCAACCCCAGCACCGGGGAGCTGTTTTTT. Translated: CASNPSTGELFF.

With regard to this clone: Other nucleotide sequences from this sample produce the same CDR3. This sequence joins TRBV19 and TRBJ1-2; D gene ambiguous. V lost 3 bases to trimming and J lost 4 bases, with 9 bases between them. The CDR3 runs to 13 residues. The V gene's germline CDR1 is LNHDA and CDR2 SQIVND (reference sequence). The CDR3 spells CASSMRLGYGYTF. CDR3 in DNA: TGTGCCAGTAGTATGAGGTTGGGCTATGGCTACACCTTC. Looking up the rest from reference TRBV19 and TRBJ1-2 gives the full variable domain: DGGITQSPKYLFRKEGQNVTLSCEQNLNHDAMYWYRQDPGQGLRLIYYSQIVNDFQKGDIAEGYSVSREKKESFPLTVTSAQKNPTAFYLCASSMRLGYGYTFGSGTRLTVV.

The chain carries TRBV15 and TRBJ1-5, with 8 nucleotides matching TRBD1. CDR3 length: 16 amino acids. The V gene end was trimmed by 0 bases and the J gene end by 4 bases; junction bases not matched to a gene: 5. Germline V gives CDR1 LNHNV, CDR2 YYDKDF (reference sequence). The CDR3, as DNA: TGTGCCACCAGCAGAGATCGGGACAGGCTTAATCAGCCCCAGCATTTT. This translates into CATSRDRDRLNQPQHF.

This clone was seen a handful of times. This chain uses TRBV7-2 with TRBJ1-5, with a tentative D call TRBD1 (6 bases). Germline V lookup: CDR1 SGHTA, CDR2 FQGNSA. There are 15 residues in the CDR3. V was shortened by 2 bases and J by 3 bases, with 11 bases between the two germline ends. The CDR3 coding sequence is TGTGCCAGCAGCTTACACAGGGCTAACAATCAGCCCCAGCATTTT. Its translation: CASSLHRANNQPQHF.

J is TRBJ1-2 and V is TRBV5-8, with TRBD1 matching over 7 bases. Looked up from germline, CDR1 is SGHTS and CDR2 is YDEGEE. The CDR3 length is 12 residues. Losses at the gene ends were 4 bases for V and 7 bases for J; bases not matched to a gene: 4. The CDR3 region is CASSLDRAGYTF. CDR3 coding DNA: TGTGCCAGCAGCCTAGACAGGGCTGGCTACACCTTC.

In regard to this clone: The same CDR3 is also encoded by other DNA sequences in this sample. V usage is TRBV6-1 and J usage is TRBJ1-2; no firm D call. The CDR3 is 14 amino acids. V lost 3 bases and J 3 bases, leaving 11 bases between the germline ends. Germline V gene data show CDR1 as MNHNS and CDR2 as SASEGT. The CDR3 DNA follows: TGTGCCAGCAGTGAGGCTACGGACTACTATGGCTACACCTTC. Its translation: CASSEATDYYGYTF.

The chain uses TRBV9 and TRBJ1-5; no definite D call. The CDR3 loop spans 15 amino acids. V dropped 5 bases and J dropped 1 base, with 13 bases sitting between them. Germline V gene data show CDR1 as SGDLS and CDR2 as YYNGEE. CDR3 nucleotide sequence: TGTGCCAGCAGTGCGGGAGGCACGAGCAATCAGCCCCAGCATTTT. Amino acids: CASSAGGTSNQPQHF.

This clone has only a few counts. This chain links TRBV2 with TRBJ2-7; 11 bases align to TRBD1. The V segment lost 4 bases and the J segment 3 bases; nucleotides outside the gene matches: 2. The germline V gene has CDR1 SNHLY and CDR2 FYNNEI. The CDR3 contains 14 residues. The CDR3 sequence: CASSVGTGGYEQYF. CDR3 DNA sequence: TGTGCCAGCAGTGTTGGGACAGGGGGCTACGAGCAGTACTTC.

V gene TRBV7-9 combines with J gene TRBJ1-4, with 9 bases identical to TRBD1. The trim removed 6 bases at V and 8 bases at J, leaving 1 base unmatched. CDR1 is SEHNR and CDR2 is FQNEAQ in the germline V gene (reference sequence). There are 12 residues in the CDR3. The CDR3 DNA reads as TGTGCCAGCAGACAGGGGGCGGAAAAACTGTTTTTT. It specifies CASRQGAEKLFF.

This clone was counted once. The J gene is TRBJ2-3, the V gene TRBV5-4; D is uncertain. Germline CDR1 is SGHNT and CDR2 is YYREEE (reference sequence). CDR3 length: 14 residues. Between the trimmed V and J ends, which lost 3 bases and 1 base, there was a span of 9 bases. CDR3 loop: CASSSLYGTDTQYF. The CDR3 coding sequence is TGTGCCAGCAGCTCCCTCTATGGCACAGATACGCAGTATTTT.

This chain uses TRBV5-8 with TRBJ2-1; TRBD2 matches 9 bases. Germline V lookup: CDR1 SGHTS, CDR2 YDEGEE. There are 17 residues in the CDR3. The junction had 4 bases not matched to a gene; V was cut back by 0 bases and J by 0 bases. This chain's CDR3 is CASSLGAGGPSYNEQFF. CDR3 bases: TGTGCCAGCAGCTTGGGAGCGGGGGGCCCCTCCTACAATGAGCAGTTCTTC. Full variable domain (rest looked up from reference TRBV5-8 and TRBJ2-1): EAGVTQSPTHLIKTRGQQATLRCSPISGHTSVYWYQQALGLGLQFLLWYDEGEERNRGNFPPRFSGRQFPNYSSELNVNALELEDSALYLCASSLGAGGPSYNEQFFGPGTRLTVL.

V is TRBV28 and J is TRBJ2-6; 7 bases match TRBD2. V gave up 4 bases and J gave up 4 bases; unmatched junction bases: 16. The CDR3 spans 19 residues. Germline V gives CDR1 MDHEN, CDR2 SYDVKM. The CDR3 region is CASSSPAGRYPLGANVLTF. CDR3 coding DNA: TGTGCCAGCAGTTCCCCAGCGGGGCGTTATCCCCTCGGGGCCAACGTCCTGACTTTC.

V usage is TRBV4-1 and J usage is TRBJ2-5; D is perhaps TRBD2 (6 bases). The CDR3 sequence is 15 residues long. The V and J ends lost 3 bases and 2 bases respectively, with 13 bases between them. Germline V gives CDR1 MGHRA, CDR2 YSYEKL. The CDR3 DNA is TGCGCCAGCAGCCACCGCTCCGGGGGACAAGAGACCCAGTACTTC. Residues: CASSHRSGGQETQYF.

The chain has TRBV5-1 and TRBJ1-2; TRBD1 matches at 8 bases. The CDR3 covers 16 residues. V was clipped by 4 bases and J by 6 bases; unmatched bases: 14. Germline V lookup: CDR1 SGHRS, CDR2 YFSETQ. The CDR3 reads CASSQEVQGVIDGYTF. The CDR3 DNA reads TGCGCCAGCAGCCAAGAGGTACAGGGGGTAATAGATGGCTACACCTTC.

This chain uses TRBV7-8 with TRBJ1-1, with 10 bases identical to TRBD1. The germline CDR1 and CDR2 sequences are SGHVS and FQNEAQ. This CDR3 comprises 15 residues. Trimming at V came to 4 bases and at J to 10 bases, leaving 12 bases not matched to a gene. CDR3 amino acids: CASSSTGGQGVAAFF. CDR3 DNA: TGTGCCAGCAGCTCGACCGGTGGACAGGGGGTAGCAGCTTTCTTT.

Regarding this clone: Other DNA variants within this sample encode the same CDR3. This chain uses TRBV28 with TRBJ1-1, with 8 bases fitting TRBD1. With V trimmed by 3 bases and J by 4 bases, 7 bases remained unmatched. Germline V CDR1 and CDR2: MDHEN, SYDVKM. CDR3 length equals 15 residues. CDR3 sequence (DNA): TGTGCCAGCAGTTTGGACAGGGAAGGTGGCACTGAAGCTTTCTTT. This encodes CASSLDREGGTEAFF. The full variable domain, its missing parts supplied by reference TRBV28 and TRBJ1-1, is DVKVTQSSRYLVKRTGEKVFLECVQDMDHENMFWYRQDPGLGLRLIYFSYDVKMKEKGDIPEGYSVSREKKERFSLILESASTNQTSMYLCASSLDREGGTEAFFGQGTRLTVV.

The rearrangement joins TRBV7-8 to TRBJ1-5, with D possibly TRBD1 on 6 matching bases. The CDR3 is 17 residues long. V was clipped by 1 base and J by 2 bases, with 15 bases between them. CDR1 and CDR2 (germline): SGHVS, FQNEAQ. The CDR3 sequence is CASSLEGGGFGNQPQHF. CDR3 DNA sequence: TGTGCCAGCAGCTTAGAGGGGGGGGGCTTTGGCAATCAGCCCCAGCATTTT.

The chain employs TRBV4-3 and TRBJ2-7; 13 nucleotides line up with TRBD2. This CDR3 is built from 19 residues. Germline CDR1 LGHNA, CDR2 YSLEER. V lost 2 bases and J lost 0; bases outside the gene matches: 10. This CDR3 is CASSQRDSWTSGSSYEQYF. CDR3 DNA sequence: TGCGCCAGCAGCCAACGGGACTCCTGGACTAGCGGGAGCTCCTACGAGCAGTACTTC.

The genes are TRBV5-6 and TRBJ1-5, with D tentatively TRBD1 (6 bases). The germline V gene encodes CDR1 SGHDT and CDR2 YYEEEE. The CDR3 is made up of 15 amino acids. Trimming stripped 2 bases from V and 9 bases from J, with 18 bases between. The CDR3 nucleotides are TGTGCCAGCAGCTTAGGGGGTGGTTTTTCCATGCCCCAGCATTTT. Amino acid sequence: CASSLGGGFSMPQHF. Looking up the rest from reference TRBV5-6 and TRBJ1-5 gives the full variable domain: DAGVTQSPTHLIKTRGQQVTLRCSPKSGHDTVSWYQQALGQGPQFIFQYYEEEERQRGNFPDRFSGHQFPNYSSELNVNALLLGDSALYLCASSLGGGFSMPQHFGDGTRLSIL.

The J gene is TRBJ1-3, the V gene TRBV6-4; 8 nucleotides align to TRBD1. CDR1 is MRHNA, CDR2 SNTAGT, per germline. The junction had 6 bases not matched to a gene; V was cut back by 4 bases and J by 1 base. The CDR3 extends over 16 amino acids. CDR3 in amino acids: CASSGRTGSSGNTIYF. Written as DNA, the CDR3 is TGTGCCAGCAGTGGTCGGACAGGGAGTTCTGGAAACACCATATATTTT.

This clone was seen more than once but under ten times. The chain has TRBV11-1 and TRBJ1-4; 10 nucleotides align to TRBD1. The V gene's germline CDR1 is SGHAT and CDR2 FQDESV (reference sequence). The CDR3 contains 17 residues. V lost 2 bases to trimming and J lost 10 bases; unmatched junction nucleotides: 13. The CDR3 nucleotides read TGTGCCAGCAGCTTAAAGAGTTCCGGGACAGGGGCACGAAAACTGTTTTTT. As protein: CASSLKSSGTGARKLFF.

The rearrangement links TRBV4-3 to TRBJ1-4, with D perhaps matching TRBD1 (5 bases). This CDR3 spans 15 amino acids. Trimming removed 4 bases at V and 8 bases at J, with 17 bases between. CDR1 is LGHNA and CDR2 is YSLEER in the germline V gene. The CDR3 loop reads CASSPGVSGYEKLFF. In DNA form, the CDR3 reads TGCGCCAGCAGCCCGGGGGTCTCAGGCTACGAAAAACTGTTTTTT.

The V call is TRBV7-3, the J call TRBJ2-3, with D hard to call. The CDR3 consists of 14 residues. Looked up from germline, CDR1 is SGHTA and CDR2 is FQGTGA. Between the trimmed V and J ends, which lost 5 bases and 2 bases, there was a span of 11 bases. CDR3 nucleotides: TGTGCCAGCAGCCCCCGTTCTTCCACAGATACGCAGTATTTT. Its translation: CASSPRSSTDTQYF.

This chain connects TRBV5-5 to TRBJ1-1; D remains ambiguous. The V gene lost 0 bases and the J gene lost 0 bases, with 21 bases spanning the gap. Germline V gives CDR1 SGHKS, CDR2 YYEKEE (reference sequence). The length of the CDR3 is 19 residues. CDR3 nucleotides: TGTGCCAGCAGCTTGGCCTTGTATGGAGGGATTAATATGAACACTGAAGCTTTCTTT. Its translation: CASSLALYGGINMNTEAFF.

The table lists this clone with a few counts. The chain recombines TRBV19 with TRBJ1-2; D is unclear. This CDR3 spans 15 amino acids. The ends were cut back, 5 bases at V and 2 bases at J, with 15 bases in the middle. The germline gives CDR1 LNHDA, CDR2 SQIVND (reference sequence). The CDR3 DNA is TGTGCCAGTAGTCCTCCCTTTAGCGGCAACTATGGCTACACCTTC. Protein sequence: CASSPPFSGNYGYTF.

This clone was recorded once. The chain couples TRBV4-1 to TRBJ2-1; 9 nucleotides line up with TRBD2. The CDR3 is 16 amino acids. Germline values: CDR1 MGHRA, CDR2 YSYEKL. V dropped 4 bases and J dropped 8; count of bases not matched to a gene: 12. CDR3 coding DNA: TGCGCCAGCAGCCCGGGGGGGCGGGAGGGCCACGATGAGCAGTTCTTC. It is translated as CASSPGGREGHDEQFF.

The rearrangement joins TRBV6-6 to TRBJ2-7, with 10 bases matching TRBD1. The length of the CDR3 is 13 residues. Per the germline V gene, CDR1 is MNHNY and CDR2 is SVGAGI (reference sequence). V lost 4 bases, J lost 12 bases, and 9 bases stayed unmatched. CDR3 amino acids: CASSSGGTGEPYF. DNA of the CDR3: TGTGCCAGCAGTTCTGGGGGGACAGGGGAACCGTACTTC.